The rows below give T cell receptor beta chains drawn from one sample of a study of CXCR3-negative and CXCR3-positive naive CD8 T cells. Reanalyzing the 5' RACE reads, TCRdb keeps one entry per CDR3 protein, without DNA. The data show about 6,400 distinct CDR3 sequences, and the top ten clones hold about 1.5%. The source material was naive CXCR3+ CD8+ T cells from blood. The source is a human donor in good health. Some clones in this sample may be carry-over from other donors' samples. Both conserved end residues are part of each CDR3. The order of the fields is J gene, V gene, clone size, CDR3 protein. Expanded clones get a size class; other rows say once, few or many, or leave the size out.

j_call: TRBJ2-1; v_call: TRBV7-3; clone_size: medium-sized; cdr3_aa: CASSIIPGQYNEQFF
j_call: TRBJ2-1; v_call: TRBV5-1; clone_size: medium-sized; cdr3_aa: CASSPGGYNEQFF
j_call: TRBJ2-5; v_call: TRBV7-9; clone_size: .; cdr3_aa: CASSLVVTQETQYF
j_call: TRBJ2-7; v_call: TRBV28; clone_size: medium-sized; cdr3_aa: CASGIREYYEQYF
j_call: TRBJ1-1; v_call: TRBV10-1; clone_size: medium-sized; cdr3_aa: CASSGSRGNTEAFF
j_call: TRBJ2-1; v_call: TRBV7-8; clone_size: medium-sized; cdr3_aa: CASSSPGAYNEQFF
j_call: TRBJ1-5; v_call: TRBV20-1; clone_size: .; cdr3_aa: CSAGQGAYSNQPQHF
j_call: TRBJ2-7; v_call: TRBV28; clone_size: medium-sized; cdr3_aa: CASSLNPGFSYEQYF
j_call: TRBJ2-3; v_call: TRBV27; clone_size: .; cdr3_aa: CASSLVAGASEQYF
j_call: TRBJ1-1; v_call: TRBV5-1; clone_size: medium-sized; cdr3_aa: CASSPAGGWNTEAFF
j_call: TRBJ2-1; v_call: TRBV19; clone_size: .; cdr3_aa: CASSTGLAGDNEQFF
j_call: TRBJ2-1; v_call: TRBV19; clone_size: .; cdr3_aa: CASSIGPTPYNEQFF
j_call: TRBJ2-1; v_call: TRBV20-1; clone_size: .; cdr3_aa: CSATTGGSSYNEQFF
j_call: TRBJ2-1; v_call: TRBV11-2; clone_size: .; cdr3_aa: CASSPGLAYNEQFF
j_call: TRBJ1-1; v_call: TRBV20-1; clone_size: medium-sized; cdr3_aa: CSARVLKEGDIHTEAFF
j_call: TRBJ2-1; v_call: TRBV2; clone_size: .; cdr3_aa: CASRPGQGTYEQFF
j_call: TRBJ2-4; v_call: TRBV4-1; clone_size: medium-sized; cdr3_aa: CATWDLAKNIQYF
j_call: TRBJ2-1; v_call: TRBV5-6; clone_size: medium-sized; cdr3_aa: CASRNSGSPPDEQFF
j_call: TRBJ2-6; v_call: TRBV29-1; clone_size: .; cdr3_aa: CSVVGTARSGANVLTF
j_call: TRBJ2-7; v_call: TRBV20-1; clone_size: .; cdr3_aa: CSARDSAGHFYEQYF
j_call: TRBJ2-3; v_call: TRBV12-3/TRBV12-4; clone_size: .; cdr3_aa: CATTSTGSDTQYF
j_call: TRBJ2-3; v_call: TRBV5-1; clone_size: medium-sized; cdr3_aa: CASRIERSTDTQYF
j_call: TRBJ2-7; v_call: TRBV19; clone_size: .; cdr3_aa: CASGTMTSGRAHGEQYF
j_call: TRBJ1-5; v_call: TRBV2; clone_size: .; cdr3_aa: CASSEASQYDQPQHF
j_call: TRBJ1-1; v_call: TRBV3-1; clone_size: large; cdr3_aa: CASSQEDRVEAFF
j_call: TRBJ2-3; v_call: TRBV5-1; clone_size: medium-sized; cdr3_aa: CASSLAETRFTDTQYF
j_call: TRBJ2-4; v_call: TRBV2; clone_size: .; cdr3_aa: CASKERHGRENIQYF
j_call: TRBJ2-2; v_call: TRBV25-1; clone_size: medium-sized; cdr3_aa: CASSTHTEAGELFF
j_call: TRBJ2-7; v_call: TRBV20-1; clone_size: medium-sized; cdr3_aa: CSAIPPRTGRYEQYF
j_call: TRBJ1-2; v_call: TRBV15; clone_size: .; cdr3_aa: CATSRGKGVQNGYTF